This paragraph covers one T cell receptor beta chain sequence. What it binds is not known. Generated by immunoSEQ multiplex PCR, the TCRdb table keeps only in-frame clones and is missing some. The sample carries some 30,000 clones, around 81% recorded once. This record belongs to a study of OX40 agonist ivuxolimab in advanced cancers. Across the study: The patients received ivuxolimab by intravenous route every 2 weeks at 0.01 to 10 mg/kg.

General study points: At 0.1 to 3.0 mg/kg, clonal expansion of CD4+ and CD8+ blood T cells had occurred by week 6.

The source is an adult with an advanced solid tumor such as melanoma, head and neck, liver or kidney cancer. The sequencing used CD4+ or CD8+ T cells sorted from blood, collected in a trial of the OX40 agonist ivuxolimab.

CDR3 sequence: CASSIGSGTVYNEQFF. Here the CDR3 DNA reads TGTGCCAGTAGTATAGGCTCTGGGACCGTGTACAATGAGCAGTTCTTC. The V call is TRBV19, the J call TRBJ2-1; D assignment may be TRBD1 or TRBD2 (5 bases each). Deletions cut 1 base from V and 4 bases from J, with 14 bases between. CDR3 size: 16 residues. CDR1 and CDR2 from the germline V gene are LNHDA and SQIVND (reference sequence).